The rows below give T cell receptor beta chains drawn from one sample of a study of blood T cell repertoires in COVID-19. TCRdb keeps only in-frame clones here, not all; method: immunoSEQ multiplex PCR. The sample comprises 200,000 to 250,000 clones, approximately 86% of which are singletons, and 2% to 3% rests with the top ten. Material: PBMCs or T cells enriched from blood (not recorded which). These receptors were collected from a woman aged 30 to 39 with acute COVID-19. Each CDR3 is given with its conserved first and last residue. Fields, in order: J gene, V gene, clone size, D gene, CDR3 protein, CDR3 DNA. The D gene is left open where the match is weak. Only part of the rows carry a size: once, few, many, or a class if the clone is expanded.

>TRBJ2-1|TRBV5-4|.|TRBD1
CASSPRTGGVNEQFF
TGTGCCAGCAGCCCCCGGACAGGGGGCGTAAATGAGCAGTTCTTC
>TRBJ2-4|TRBV5-1|.|.
CASSLISVAPGSSIQYF
TGCGCCAGCAGCTTGATCAGCGTAGCGCCAGGATCTTCTATTCAGTACTTC
>TRBJ2-3|TRBV5-1|.|TRBD1
CASSLRDRGTDTQYF
TGCGCCAGCAGCCTCCGGGACAGGGGGACAGATACGCAGTATTTT
>TRBJ2-7|TRBV4-1|.|TRBD1
CASSPRKGTGVYEQYF
TGCGCCAGCAGCCCCAGGAAGGGGACAGGGGTCTACGAGCAGTACTTC
>TRBJ1-5|TRBV18|few|.
CASSPVAGQPQHF
TGTGCCAGCTCACCAGTAGCTGGTCAGCCCCAGCATTTT
>TRBJ1-2|TRBV6-2/TRBV6-3|few|.
CASSSPENAVTF
TGTGCCAGCAGTTCCCCGGAGAATGCGGTTACCTTC
>TRBJ2-1|TRBV5-1|.|.
CASSSPGGPGNEQFF
TGCGCCAGCAGCTCTCCCGGGGGGCCAGGGAATGAGCAGTTCTTC
>TRBJ1-1|TRBV6-5|once|.
CASLRGNTEAFF
TGTGCCAGCCTCCGGGGGAACACTGAAGCTTTCTTT
>TRBJ1-1|TRBV19|.|TRBD1
CASRKDRDTEAFF
TGTGCCAGTAGAAAGGACAGGGATACTGAAGCTTTCTTT
>TRBJ1-3|TRBV2|once|.
CASSVQGPDSGNTIYF
TGTGCCAGCTCTGTACAGGGCCCTGACTCTGGAAACACCATATATTTT
>TRBJ1-4|TRBV14|.|TRBD1
CASSPRTGSSEKLFF
TGTGCCAGCAGCCCCAGGACAGGGAGTAGTGAAAAACTGTTTTTT
>TRBJ2-2|TRBV6-5|.|.
CASSSPQGNTGELFF
TGTGCCAGCAGTTCCCCACAGGGGAACACCGGGGAGCTGTTTTTT
>TRBJ2-2|TRBV12-5|few|TRBD2
CASGFSSLGLAGPRFGELFF
TGTGCTAGTGGTTTCAGCTCTCTTGGACTAGCGGGGCCTAGGTTTGGGGAGCTGTTTTTT
>TRBJ2-4|TRBV27|.|.
CASSPEGADIQYF
TGTGCCAGCAGTCCGGAAGGGGCGGACATTCAGTACTTC
>TRBJ1-5|TRBV6-6|.|.
CASSYSRQSNQPQHF
TGTGCCAGCAGTTACTCGAGGCAGAGCAATCAGCCCCAGCATTTT
>TRBJ1-6|TRBV11-2|.|.
CASSPDYNSPLHF
TGTGCCAGCAGCCCAGACTATAATTCACCCCTCCACTTT
>TRBJ2-1|TRBV7-2|few|.
CASSLAPSGNEQFF
TGTGCCAGCAGCTTAGCCCCTTCGGGCAATGAGCAGTTCTTC
>TRBJ1-1|TRBV3-1/TRBV3-2|once|TRBD1
CASSQFRQGLAEAFF
TGTGCCAGCAGCCAGTTCCGACAGGGTTTGGCTGAAGCTTTCTTT
>TRBJ2-5|TRBV19|.|TRBD2
CASSPLAGGWETQYF
TGTGCCAGTAGTCCTCTAGCGGGGGGTTGGGAGACCCAGTACTTC
>TRBJ1-1|TRBV10-3|.|.
CAISSEGATTEAFF
TGTGCCATCAGTTCTGAAGGGGCCACCACTGAAGCTTTCTTT
>TRBJ1-1|TRBV7-9|.|.
CASSPRDGGTEAFF
TGTGCCAGCAGCCCCAGGGACGGGGGCACTGAAGCTTTCTTT
>TRBJ2-5|TRBV7-9|.|.
CASSLVGTVQETQYF
TGTGCCAGCAGCTTAGTGGGGACTGTCCAAGAGACCCAGTACTTC
>TRBJ2-1|TRBV27|.|TRBD1
CASSPVGYRGRNEQFF
TGTGCCAGCAGCCCTGTGGGGTACAGGGGGCGCAATGAGCAGTTCTTC